The present T cell receptor beta chain was sequenced within a study of Ad26.COV2.S vaccination and SARS-CoV-2 variants. Across the whole study: Ad26.COV2.S given intramuscularly, once or twice 56 days apart.

The study's findings and limits: Spike-specific TCR breadth was greater after Ad26.COV2.S than placebo. It is possible that the TCR breadth and depth analyses underestimated the total T cell responses.

Assay: immunoSEQ multiplex PCR; the TCRdb copy retains only in-frame clones and omits some. The sample yields approximately 420,000 clones, 85% to 90% seen once. Germline V CDR1 and CDR2: KGHSH, LQKENI. This CDR3 contains 16 residues. The ends lost 4 bases at V and 3 bases at J; junction bases unmatched: 11. Treatment: 19 received Ad26.COV2.S at low or high dose, single or two shots; 5 received placebo; per-sample allocation not given. Day 63 following the first vaccine or placebo injection was when the samples were taken. The shot given was an Ad26 vector that makes Wuhan-strain SARS-CoV-2 spike. Concerning this clone itself: Its antigen remains unidentified.

This chain joins TRBV18 and TRBJ2-7; 8 bases are a match to TRBD1. The clonotype was recovered from a person aged 18-60 years who received the Ad26.COV2.S COVID-19 vaccine or a placebo. The specimen comprised peripheral blood, sampled in a trial of Ad26.COV2.S vaccine versus placebo. CDR3 amino acids: CASSRDRSRAFYEQYF. DNA of the CDR3: TGTGCCAGCTCACGGGACAGGTCACGCGCATTCTACGAGCAGTACTTC.